The 27 T cell receptor beta chains below all came from one sample that was sequenced in a study of blood T cell repertoires in COVID-19. Clones were read by immunoSEQ multiplex PCR, and TCRdb kept only the in-frame ones, dropping some. This sample has about 32,000 clones, with 65% to 90% found just once. The material sequenced was peripheral blood. These receptors all come from an elderly woman with active or convalescent COVID-19.

V and J are TRBV9 and TRBJ2-2, with 7 nucleotides matching TRBD1. V gave up 4 bases and J gave up 1 base; unmatched junction bases: 7. The CDR3 has 16 residues. Looked up from germline, CDR1 is SGDLS and CDR2 is YYNGEE. The CDR3 DNA follows: TGTGCCAGCAGCATCCGGGACAGATTGAACACCGGGGAGCTGTTTTTT. Its protein is CASSIRDRLNTGELFF. Based on the CDR3 plus reference TRBV9 and TRBJ2-2, the full variable domain is DSGVTQTPKHLITATGQRVTLRCSPRSGDLSVYWYQQSLDQGLQFLIQYYNGEERAKGNILERFSAQQFPDLHSELNLSSLELGDSALYFCASSIRDRLNTGELFFGEGSRLTVL.

Relative to its sample, this clone is medium-sized. This chain uses TRBV7-2 with TRBJ2-7, with TRBD2 as a possible D gene (6 bases). Trimming left V 5 bases short and J 1 base short, with 18 bases between. CDR3 length: 16 amino acids. Germline V CDR1 and CDR2: SGHTA, FQGNSA. The CDR3 is CASSPKQRALSYEQYF. The CDR3 bases are TGTGCCAGCAGCCCAAAGCAGCGGGCCCTGTCCTACGAGCAGTACTTC. The variable domain in full, with the rest retrieved from reference TRBV7-2 and TRBJ2-7, is GAGVSQSPSNKVTEKGKDVELRCDPISGHTALYWYRQSLGQGLEFLIYFQGNSAPDKSGLPSDRFSAERTGGSVSTLTIQRTQQEDSAVYLCASSPKQRALSYEQYFGPGTRLTVT.

The J gene is TRBJ1-5, the V gene TRBV7-9; D is undetermined. Per germline, CDR1 SEHNR and CDR2 FQNEAQ (reference sequence). The V end lost 1 base, the J end lost 5 bases, and 9 bases lay between the germline ends. The CDR3 loop spans 14 amino acids. The CDR3 is CASSLDSGDQPQHF. The CDR3, as DNA: TGTGCCAGCAGCTTAGATTCAGGTGATCAGCCCCAGCATTTT.

This clone was counted only a few times. This chain uses TRBV2 with TRBJ1-6, with D uncertain. This CDR3 comprises 12 residues. The V end lost 6 bases, the J end lost 6 bases, and 6 bases lay between the germline ends. Germline assignment: CDR1 SNHLY and CDR2 FYNNEI. The CDR3 DNA is TGTGCCAGCAGGCGAAGTAATTCACCCCTCCACTTT. Translation gives CASRRSNSPLHF.

The chain uses TRBV4-3 and TRBJ1-2, with 8 bases lining up with TRBD1. The CDR3 contains 15 residues. Germline V gene sequence: CDR1 LGHNA, CDR2 YSLEER. The ends lost 0 bases at V and 4 bases at J; junction bases unmatched: 4. Here the CDR3 reads CASSQDTGGGYGYTF. The CDR3 nucleotides are TGCGCCAGCAGCCAAGATACAGGGGGAGGCTATGGCTACACCTTC.

V gene TRBV12-5 combines with J gene TRBJ2-4; 7 bases are a match to TRBD2. The CDR3 length is 17 residues. After removal of 0 bases from V and 0 bases from J, the junction contained 5 bases not matched to a gene. Germline-derived CDR1 and CDR2 are LGHNT and FRNRAP. CDR3 nucleotide sequence: TGTGCTAGTGGTTTGGTGGCGGGAGTCGGAGCCAAAAACATTCAGTACTTC. Amino acid sequence: CASGLVAGVGAKNIQYF.

The count of this clone is one. V gene TRBV18 combines with J gene TRBJ2-3; D is undetermined. Germline assignment: CDR1 KGHSH and CDR2 LQKENI. V shed 3 bases and J shed 2 bases, with 6 bases lying between them. The CDR3 totals 13 residues. CDR3 DNA: TGTGCCAGCTCACCGGCCCTCACAGATACGCAGTATTTT. The encoded protein is CASSPALTDTQYF.

V and J are TRBV4-1 and TRBJ2-7, with 10 bases matching TRBD1. Per germline, CDR1 MGHRA and CDR2 YSYEKL. With 3 bases clipped from V and 2 bases from J, the junction kept 4 bases outside the gene matches. This CDR3 is 15 amino acids long. CDR3: CASSQGQGNTYEQYF. CDR3 bases: TGCGCCAGCAGCCAGGGACAGGGGAACACCTACGAGCAGTACTTC.

This chain joins TRBV6-5 and TRBJ2-7, with D maybe TRBD2 (5 bases). The V gene's germline CDR1 is MNHEY and CDR2 SVGAGI. Trimming left V 8 bases short and J 2 bases short, with 16 bases between. CDR3 length: 14 residues. The CDR3 DNA sequence: TGTGCCAGCCCTCCCTGGGGAGCACCCTACGAGCAGTACTTC. It specifies CASPPWGAPYEQYF.

This clone was observed a single time. The V gene is TRBV20-1, the J gene TRBJ2-1; no reliable D call. CDR1 is DFQATT, CDR2 SNEGSKA, per germline (reference sequence). The CDR3 consists of 11 residues. V gave up 1 base and J gave up 8 bases, with 6 bases separating them. CDR3 residues: CSARGSYEQFF. The CDR3 nucleotides are TGCAGTGCTAGAGGAAGCTATGAGCAGTTCTTC.

The genes are TRBV7-7 and TRBJ2-1; TRBD2 matches 8 bases. There are 15 residues in the CDR3. The junction had 7 bases not matched to a gene; V was cut back by 5 bases and J by 4 bases. Germline V gene lookup returns CDR1 SSHAT and CDR2 FNYEAQ (reference sequence). The CDR3 DNA sequence: TGTGCCAGCAGCCCCCAAGCGGGAGTTTACAATGAGCAGTTCTTC. It specifies CASSPQAGVYNEQFF.

V and J are TRBV5-1 and TRBJ2-7; TRBD1 matches 7 bases. Germline V gives CDR1 SGHRS, CDR2 YFSETQ. Germline trimming cut 0 bases from V and 0 bases from J; bases unmatched to any gene: 3. This CDR3 spans 15 amino acids. DNA for the CDR3: TGCGCCAGCAGCTTGGACAGGGGCAGCTCCTACGAGCAGTACTTC. This encodes CASSLDRGSSYEQYF.

This sequence joins TRBV20-1 and TRBJ2-7; D gene ambiguous. CDR3 length: 10 amino acids. V was trimmed by 5 bases and J by 5 bases, leaving 7 bases between them. From germline, CDR1 is DFQATT and CDR2 SNEGSKA (reference sequence). The CDR3 here is CSARLDEQYF. CDR3 DNA sequence: TGCAGTGCTCGACTGGACGAGCAGTACTTC.

This clone was observed a handful of times. This chain links TRBV5-1 with TRBJ1-1; D may be TRBD1 (5 bases). V lost 4 bases and J 2 bases, leaving 12 bases between the germline ends. The CDR3 runs 14 residues. Germline assignment: CDR1 SGHRS and CDR2 YFSETQ. The chain's CDR3 is CASSLDSLNTEAFF. CDR3 coding DNA: TGCGCCAGCAGCCTTGACAGTTTAAACACTGAAGCTTTCTTT.

This chain joins TRBV2 and TRBJ1-5; 9 bases match TRBD1. With 4 bases clipped from V and 5 bases from J, the junction kept 3 bases outside the gene matches. CDR3 size: 14 residues. Germline CDR1 and CDR2: SNHLY and FYNNEI. The CDR3 DNA reads as TGTGCCAGCAGTGCGACAGGGGGATATCAGCCCCAGCATTTT. Its protein is CASSATGGYQPQHF. Complete variable domain (other parts from reference TRBV2 and TRBJ1-5): EPEVTQTPSHQVTQMGQEVILRCVPISNHLYFYWYRQILGQKVEFLVSFYNNEISEKSEIFDDQFSVERPDGSNFTLKIRSTKLEDSAMYFCASSATGGYQPQHFGDGTRLSIL.

The chain recombines TRBV6-6 with TRBJ2-7, with 8 positions matching TRBD1. From germline, CDR1 is MNHNY and CDR2 SVGAGI (reference sequence). This CDR3 has 14 amino acids. V shed 6 bases, J shed 0 bases, and the junction held 4 bases outside the gene matches. CDR3 nucleotide sequence: TGTGCCAGCAGGCGGACAGGGAGCTCCTACGAGCAGTACTTC. It is translated as CASRRTGSSYEQYF.

The chain carries TRBV6-5 and TRBJ2-7; 8 bases align to TRBD1. CDR1 is MNHEY and CDR2 is SVGAGI in the germline V gene. The CDR3 covers 14 residues. The V gene end was trimmed by 7 bases and the J gene end by 0 bases; junction bases not matched to a gene: 5. Here the CDR3 reads CASTRQGPSYEQYF. In nucleotides, the CDR3 is TGTGCCAGCACGAGACAGGGGCCCTCCTACGAGCAGTACTTC.

This chain uses TRBV30 with TRBJ1-5, with D perhaps TRBD1 (5 bases). This CDR3 spans 13 amino acids. The germline V and J ends were trimmed by 3 bases and 1 base, with 7 bases remaining between them. Germline CDR1 is GTSNPN and CDR2 is SVGIG (reference sequence). The CDR3 is CAWRAGSNQPQHF. DNA of the CDR3: TGTGCCTGGAGGGCAGGGAGCAATCAGCCCCAGCATTTT.

The chain employs TRBV18 and TRBJ2-1; tentative D call: TRBD2 (5 bases). Trimming removed 3 bases at V and 0 bases at J, with 9 bases between. CDR1 is KGHSH, CDR2 LQKENI, per germline. The CDR3 length is 15 residues. Written as DNA, the CDR3 is TGTGCCAGCTCACCCCTCGGAGGCTCCTACAATGAGCAGTTCTTC. It translates to CASSPLGGSYNEQFF.

This clone appeared a single time. This chain uses TRBV2 with TRBJ2-2; D is ambiguous. The CDR3 extends over 14 amino acids. V was cut by 3 bases and J by 0 bases, with 5 bases left in between. The germline V gene encodes CDR1 SNHLY and CDR2 FYNNEI. The DNA of the CDR3 is TGTGCCAGCAGTGATTTCACGAACACCGGGGAGCTGTTTTTT. This sequence encodes CASSDFTNTGELFF. The complete variable domain, with remaining parts taken from reference TRBV2 and TRBJ2-2, reads EPEVTQTPSHQVTQMGQEVILRCVPISNHLYFYWYRQILGQKVEFLVSFYNNEISEKSEIFDDQFSVERPDGSNFTLKIRSTKLEDSAMYFCASSDFTNTGELFFGEGSRLTVL.

V is TRBV2 and J is TRBJ1-4; 7 bases match TRBD1. Germline loops: CDR1 SNHLY, CDR2 FYNNEI. The CDR3 is made up of 14 amino acids. The V gene end was trimmed by 6 bases and the J gene end by 8 bases; junction bases not matched to a gene: 9. The CDR3 DNA is TGTGCCAGCAGGGCGGTCGGAGGGGGCGAAAAACTGTTTTTT. It codes for CASRAVGGGEKLFF. Full variable domain (remainder filled in from reference TRBV2 and TRBJ1-4): EPEVTQTPSHQVTQMGQEVILRCVPISNHLYFYWYRQILGQKVEFLVSFYNNEISEKSEIFDDQFSVERPDGSNFTLKIRSTKLEDSAMYFCASRAVGGGEKLFFGSGTQLSVL.

The chain links TRBV9 to TRBJ2-2; TRBD1 matches 8 bases. The CDR3 runs 16 residues. V was clipped by 2 bases and J by 1 base; unmatched bases: 4. From germline, CDR1 is SGDLS and CDR2 YYNGEE. The CDR3 DNA follows: TGTGCCAGCAGCGTTAGACAGGGGCAGAACACCGGGGAGCTGTTTTTT. It yields the protein CASSVRQGQNTGELFF.

The table lists this clone with a count of one. This chain joins TRBV3-1 (or the pseudogene TRBV3-2) and TRBJ2-5, with 8 nucleotides matching TRBD2. V dropped 4 bases and J dropped 3; count of bases not matched to a gene: 4. This CDR3 region has 14 residues. Germline assignment: CDR1 LGHDT and CDR2 YNNKEL (reference sequence). CDR3 residues: CASSLHGGEETQYF. The DNA for the CDR3 is TGTGCCAGCAGCCTTCACGGGGGGGAAGAGACCCAGTACTTC.

The V call is TRBV7-9, the J call TRBJ1-1; D remains ambiguous. Germline lookup yields CDR1 SEHNR and CDR2 FQNEAQ (reference sequence). This CDR3 is built from 17 residues. V lost 6 bases, J lost 3 bases, and 23 bases lay in between. The CDR3 DNA sequence: TGTGCCAGCAGACACATAGTCAGCCAGGTTACCGACACTGAAGCTTTCTTT. Encoded protein: CASRHIVSQVTDTEAFF.

This chain links TRBV18 with TRBJ1-1; maybe TRBD1 (6 bases). V lost 3 bases to trimming and J lost 1 base, with 12 bases between them. Per germline, CDR1 KGHSH and CDR2 LQKENI. CDR3 size: 15 residues. The CDR3 DNA follows: TGTGCCAGCTCACCCAGGGGTACAGCGAACACTGAAGCTTTCTTT. It codes for CASSPRGTANTEAFF. Based on the CDR3 plus reference TRBV18 and TRBJ1-1, the full variable domain is NAGVMQNPRHLVRRRGQEARLRCSPMKGHSHVYWYRQLPEEGLKFMVYLQKENIIDESGMPKERFSAEFPKEGPSILRIQQVVRGDSAAYFCASSPRGTANTEAFFGQGTRLTVV.

The V and J genes are TRBV27 and TRBJ2-1; D is perhaps TRBD1 (6 bases). Germline-derived CDR1 and CDR2 are MNHEY and SMNVEV (reference sequence). The CDR3 sequence is 13 residues long. V dropped 2 bases and J dropped 9 bases, with 11 bases sitting between them. CDR3 in DNA: TGTGCCAGCAGTTTAGACAGGCCAGGTGAGCAGTTCTTC. Its translation: CASSLDRPGEQFF.

J is TRBJ1-5 and V is TRBV5-4; 7 nucleotides agree with TRBD1. Germline assignment: CDR1 SGHNT and CDR2 YYREEE (reference sequence). The V and J ends lost 4 bases and 3 bases, in that order; junction bases with no gene match: 4. The CDR3 has 14 amino acids. The DNA of the CDR3 is TGTGCCAGCAGCCGACAGGGCGACAATCAGCCCCAGCATTTT. It translates to CASSRQGDNQPQHF.